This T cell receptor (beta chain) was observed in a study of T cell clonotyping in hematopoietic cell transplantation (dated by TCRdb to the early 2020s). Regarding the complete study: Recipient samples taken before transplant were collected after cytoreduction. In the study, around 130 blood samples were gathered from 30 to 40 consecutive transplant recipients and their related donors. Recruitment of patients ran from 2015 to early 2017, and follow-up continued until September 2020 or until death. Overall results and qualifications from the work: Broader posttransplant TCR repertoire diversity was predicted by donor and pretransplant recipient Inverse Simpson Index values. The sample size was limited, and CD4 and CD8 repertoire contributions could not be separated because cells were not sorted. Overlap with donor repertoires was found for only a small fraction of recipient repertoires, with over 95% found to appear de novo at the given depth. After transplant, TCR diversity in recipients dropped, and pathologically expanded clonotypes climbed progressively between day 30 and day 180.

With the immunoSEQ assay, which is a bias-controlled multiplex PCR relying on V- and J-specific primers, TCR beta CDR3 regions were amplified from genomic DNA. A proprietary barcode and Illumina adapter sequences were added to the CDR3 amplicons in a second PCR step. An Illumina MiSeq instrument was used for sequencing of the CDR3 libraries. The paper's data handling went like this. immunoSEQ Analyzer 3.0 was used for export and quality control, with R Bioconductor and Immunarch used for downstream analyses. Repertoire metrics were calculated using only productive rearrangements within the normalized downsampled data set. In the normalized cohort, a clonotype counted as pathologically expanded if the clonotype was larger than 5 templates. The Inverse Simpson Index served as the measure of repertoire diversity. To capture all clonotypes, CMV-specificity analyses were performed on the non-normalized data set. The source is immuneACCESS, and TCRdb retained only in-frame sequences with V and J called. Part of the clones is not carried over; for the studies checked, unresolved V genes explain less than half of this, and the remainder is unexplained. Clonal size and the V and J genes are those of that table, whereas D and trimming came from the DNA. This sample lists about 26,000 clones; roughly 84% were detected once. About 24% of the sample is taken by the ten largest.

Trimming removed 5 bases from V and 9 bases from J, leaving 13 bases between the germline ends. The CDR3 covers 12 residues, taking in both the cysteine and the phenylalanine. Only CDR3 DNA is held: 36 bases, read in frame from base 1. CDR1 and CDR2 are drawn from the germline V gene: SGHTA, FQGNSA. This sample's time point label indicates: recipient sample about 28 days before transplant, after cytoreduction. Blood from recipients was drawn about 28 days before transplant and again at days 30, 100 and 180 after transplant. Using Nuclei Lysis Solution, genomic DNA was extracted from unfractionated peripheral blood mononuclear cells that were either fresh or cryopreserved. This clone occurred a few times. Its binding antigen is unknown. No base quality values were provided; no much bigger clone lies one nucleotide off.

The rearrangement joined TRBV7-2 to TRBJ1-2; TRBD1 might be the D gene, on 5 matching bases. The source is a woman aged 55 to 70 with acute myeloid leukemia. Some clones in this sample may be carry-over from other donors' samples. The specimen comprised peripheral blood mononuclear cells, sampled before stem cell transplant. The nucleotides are TGTGCCAGCAGCCCAGGGCCAAGCCGCTACACCTTC. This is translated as CASSPGPSRYTF.